The clone carrying this TCR beta chain was counted a few times. These data are taken from a study of blood T cell repertoires in COVID-19. Germline CDR1 and CDR2: LGHNA and YNFKEQ. The V gene lost 7 bases and the J gene lost 2 bases, with 18 bases spanning the gap. The length of the CDR3 is 16 residues. In the original analysis: Estimation of nucleated cell counts relied on the amplification of reference gene primers. Using immunoSEQ multiplex PCR, the repertoire was profiled, and TCRdb retains in-frame clones only, with some absent. Clone size and V and J calls were adopted from that table, with D and trimming inferred from the DNA. This table holds about 38,000 clones, about 90% found once.

V is TRBV4-2 and J is TRBJ1-5, with D hard to call. The receptor comes from a man in his sixties with COVID-19, enrolled during active disease. Material for sequencing was peripheral blood. CDR3 nucleotide sequence: TGTGCCAGCAACCACCCCACATGGCTCCGCAATCAGCCCCAGCATTTT. Translating gives CASNHPTWLRNQPQHF.